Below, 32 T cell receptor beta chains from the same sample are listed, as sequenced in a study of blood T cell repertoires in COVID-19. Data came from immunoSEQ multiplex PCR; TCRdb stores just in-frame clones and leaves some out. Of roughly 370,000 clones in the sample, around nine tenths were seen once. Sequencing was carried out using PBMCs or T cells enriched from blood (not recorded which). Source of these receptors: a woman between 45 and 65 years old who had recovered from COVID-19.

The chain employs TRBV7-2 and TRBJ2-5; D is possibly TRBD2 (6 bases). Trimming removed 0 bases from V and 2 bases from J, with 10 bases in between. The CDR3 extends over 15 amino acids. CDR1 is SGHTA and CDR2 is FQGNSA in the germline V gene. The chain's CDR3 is CASSLAGGSQETQYF. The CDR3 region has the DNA TGTGCCAGCAGCTTAGCGGGGGGATCGCAAGAGACCCAGTACTTC.

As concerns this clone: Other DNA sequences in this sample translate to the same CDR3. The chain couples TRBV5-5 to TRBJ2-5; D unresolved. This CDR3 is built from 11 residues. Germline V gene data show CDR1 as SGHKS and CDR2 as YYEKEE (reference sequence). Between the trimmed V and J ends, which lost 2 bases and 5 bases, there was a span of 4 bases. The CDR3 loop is CASSFRETQYF. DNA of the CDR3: TGTGCCAGCAGCTTCCGGGAGACCCAGTACTTC.

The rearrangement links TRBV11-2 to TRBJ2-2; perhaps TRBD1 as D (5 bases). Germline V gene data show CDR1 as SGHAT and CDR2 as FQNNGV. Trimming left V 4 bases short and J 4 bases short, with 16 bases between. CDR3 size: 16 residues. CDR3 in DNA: TGTGCCAGCAGCTCGCAGGGAAGGACACCCACCGGGGAGCTGTTTTTT. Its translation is CASSSQGRTPTGELFF. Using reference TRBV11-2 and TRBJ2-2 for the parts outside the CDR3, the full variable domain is EAGVAQSPRYKIIEKRQSVAFWCNPISGHATLYWYQQILGQGPKLLIQFQNNGVVDDSQLPKDRFSAERLKGVDSTLKIQPAKLEDSAVYLCASSSQGRTPTGELFFGEGSRLTVL.

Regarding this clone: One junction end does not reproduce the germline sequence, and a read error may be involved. The CDR3 loop reads CAGSHRGGNTEAFF. The CDR3 DNA reads TGTGCCGGCAGCCACAGGGGGGGAAACACTGAAGCTTTCTTT. The V and J genes are TRBV5-8 and TRBJ1-1; 8 bases map to TRBD1. Germline V CDR1 and CDR2: SGHTS, YDEGEE. The CDR3 runs 14 residues.

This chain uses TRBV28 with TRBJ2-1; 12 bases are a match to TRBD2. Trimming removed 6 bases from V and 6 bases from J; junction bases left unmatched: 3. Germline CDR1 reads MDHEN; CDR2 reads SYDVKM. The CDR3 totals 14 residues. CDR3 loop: CASSLAGGPNEQFF. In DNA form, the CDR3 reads TGTGCCAGCAGCCTAGCGGGGGGGCCCAATGAGCAGTTCTTC.

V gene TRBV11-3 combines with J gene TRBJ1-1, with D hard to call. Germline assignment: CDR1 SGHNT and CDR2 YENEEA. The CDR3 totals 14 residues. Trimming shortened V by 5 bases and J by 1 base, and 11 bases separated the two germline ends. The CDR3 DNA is TGTGCCAGCAGCCCAGCAGGTCGGAACACTGAAGCTTTCTTT. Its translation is CASSPAGRNTEAFF.

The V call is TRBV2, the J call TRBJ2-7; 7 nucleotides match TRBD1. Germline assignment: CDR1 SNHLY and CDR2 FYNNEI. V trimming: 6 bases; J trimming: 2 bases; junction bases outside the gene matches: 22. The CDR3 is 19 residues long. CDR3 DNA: TGTGCCAGCAGGTCGAAACCGAACACCGGGACAGCGAATGCCTACGAGCAGTACTTC. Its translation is CASRSKPNTGTANAYEQYF.

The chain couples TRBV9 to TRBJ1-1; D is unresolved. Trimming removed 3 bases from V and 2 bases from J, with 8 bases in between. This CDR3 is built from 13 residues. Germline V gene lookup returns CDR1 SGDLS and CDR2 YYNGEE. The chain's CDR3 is CASSATANTEAFF. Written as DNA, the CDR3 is TGTGCCAGCAGCGCAACAGCTAACACTGAAGCTTTCTTT. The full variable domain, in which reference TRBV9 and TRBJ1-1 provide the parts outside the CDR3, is DSGVTQTPKHLITATGQRVTLRCSPRSGDLSVYWYQQSLDQGLQFLIQYYNGEERAKGNILERFSAQQFPDLHSELNLSSLELGDSALYFCASSATANTEAFFGQGTRLTVV.

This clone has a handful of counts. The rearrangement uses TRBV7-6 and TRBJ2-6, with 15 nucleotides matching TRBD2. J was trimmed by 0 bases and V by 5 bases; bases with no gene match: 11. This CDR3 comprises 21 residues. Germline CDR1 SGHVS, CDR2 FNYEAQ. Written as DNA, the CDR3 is TGTGCCAGCAGCGGATTAGGGACTAGCGGGGGGAACCCCTCTGGGGCCAACGTCCTGACTTTC. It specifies CASSGLGTSGGNPSGANVLTF.

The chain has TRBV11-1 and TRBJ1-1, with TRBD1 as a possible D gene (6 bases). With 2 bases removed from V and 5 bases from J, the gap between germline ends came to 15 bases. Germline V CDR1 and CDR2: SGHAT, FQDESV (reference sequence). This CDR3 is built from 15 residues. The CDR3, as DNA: TGTGCCAGCAGCTTATTGGCGGGGGGGCGTACTGAAGCTTTCTTT. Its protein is CASSLLAGGRTEAFF.

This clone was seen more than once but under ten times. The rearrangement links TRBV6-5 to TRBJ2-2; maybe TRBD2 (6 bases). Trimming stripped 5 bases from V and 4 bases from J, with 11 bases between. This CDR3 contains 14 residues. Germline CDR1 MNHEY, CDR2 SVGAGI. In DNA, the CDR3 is TGTGCCAGCAGTCCCGGGACTTCCACCGGGGAGCTGTTTTTT. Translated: CASSPGTSTGELFF.

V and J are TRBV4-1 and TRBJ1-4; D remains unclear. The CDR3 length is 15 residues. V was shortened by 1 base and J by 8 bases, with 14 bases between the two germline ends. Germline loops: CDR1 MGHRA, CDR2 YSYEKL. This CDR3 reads CASSQVNLRKEKLFF. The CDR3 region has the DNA TGCGCCAGCAGCCAAGTTAACCTCAGAAAAGAAAAACTGTTTTTT.

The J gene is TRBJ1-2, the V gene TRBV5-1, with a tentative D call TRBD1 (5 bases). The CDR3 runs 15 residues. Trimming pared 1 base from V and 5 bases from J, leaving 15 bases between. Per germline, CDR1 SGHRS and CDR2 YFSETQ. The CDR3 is CASSLYTGSPYGYTF. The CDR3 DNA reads TGCGCCAGCAGCTTGTATACAGGCAGCCCGTATGGCTACACCTTC.

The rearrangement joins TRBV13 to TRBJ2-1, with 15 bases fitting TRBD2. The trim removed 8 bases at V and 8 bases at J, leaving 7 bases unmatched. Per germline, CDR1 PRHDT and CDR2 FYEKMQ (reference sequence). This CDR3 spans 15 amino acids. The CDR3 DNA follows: TGTGCCAGCTCACGGACTAGCGGGGGGGGCCATGAGCAGTTCTTC. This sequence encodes CASSRTSGGGHEQFF.

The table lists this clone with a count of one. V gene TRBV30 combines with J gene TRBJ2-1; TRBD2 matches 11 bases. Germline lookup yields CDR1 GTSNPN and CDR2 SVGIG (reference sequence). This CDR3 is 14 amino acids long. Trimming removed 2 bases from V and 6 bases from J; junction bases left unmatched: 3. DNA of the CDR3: TGTGCCTGGAGTCGACTAGCGGGGCCCAATGAGCAGTTCTTC. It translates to CAWSRLAGPNEQFF.

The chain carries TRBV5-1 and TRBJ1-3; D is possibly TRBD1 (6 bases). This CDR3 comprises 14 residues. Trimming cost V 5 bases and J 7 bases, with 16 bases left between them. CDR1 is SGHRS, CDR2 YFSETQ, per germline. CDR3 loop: CASSLRTAANTIYF. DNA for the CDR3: TGCGCCAGCAGTTTAAGGACAGCCGCGAACACCATATATTTT.

CDR3 region: CASSLARGNTEAFF. The CDR3 DNA reads as TGTGCCAGCAGCTTAGCCAGGGGGAACACTGAAGCTTTCTTT. The J gene is TRBJ1-1, the V gene TRBV7-2, with a possible D match to TRBD1 (6 bases). Germline CDR1 is SGHTA and CDR2 is FQGNSA. The CDR3 loop spans 14 amino acids. The ends were cut back, 0 bases at V and 1 base at J, with 6 bases in the middle. The entire variable domain, with the rest obtained from reference TRBV7-2 and TRBJ1-1, is as follows: GAGVSQSPSNKVTEKGKDVELRCDPISGHTALYWYRQSLGQGLEFLIYFQGNSAPDKSGLPSDRFSAERTGGSVSTLTIQRTQQEDSAVYLCASSLARGNTEAFFGQGTRLTVV.

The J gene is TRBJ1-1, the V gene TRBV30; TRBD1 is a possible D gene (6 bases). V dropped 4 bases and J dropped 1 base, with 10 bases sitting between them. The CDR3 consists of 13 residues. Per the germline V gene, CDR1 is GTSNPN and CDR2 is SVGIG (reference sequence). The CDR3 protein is CAWNLRGNTEAFF. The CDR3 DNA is TGTGCCTGGAACCTCAGGGGGAACACTGAAGCTTTCTTT. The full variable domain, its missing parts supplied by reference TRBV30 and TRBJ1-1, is SQTIHQWPATLVQPVGSPLSLECTVEGTSNPNLYWYRQAAGRGLQLLFYSVGIGQISSEVPQNLSASRPQDRQFILSSKKLLLSDSGFYLCAWNLRGNTEAFFGQGTRLTVV.

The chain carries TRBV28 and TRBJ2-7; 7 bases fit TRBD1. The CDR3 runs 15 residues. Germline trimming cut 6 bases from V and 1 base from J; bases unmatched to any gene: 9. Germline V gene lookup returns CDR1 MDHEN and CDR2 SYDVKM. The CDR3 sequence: CASSPTDRRSYEQYF. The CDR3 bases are TGTGCCAGCAGCCCAACGGACAGGCGGTCCTACGAGCAGTACTTC.

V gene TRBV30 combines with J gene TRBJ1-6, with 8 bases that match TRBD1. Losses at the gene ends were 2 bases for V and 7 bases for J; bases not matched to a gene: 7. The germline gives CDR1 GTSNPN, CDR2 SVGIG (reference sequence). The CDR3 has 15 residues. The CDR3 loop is CAWSPDRVGNSPLHF. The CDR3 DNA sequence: TGTGCCTGGAGTCCGGACAGGGTTGGAAATTCACCCCTCCACTTT.

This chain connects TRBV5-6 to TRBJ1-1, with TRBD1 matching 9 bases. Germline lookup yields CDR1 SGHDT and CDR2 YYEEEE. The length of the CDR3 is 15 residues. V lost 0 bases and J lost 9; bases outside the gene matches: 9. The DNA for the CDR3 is TGTGCCAGCAGCTTGGCAGGGACAGGGCCCCCCAAAGCTTTCTTT. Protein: CASSLAGTGPPKAFF.

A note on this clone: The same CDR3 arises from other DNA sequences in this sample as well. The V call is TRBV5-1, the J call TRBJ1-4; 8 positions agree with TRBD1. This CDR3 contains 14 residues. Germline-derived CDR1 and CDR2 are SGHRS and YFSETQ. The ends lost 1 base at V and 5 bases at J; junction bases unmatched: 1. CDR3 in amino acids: CASSLQGANEKLFF. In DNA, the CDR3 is TGCGCCAGCAGCTTGCAGGGGGCGAATGAAAAACTGTTTTTT.

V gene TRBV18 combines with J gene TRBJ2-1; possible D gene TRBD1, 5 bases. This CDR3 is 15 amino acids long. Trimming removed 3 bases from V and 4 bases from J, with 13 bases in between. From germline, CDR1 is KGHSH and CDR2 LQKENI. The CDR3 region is CASSPWTPIYNEQFF. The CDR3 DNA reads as TGTGCCAGCTCACCCTGGACACCGATTTACAATGAGCAGTTCTTC.

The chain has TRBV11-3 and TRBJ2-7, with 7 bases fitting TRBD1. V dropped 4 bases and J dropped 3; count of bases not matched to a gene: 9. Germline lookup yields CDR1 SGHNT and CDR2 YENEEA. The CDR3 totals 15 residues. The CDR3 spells CASSSTDRVDYEQYF. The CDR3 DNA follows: TGTGCCAGCAGCTCAACCGACAGGGTTGACTACGAGCAGTACTTC.

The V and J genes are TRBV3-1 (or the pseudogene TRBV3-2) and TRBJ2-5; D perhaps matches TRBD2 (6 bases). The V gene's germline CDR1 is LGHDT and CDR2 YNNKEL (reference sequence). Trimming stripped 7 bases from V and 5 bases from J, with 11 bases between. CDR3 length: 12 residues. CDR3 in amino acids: CASTGVGETQYF. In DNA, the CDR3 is TGTGCCAGCACGGGGGTGGGGGAGACCCAGTACTTC.

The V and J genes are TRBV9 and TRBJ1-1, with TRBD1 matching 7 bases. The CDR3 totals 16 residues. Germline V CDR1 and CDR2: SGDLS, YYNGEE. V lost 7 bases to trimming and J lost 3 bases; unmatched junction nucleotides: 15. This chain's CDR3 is CASAGGLTQMDTEAFF. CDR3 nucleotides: TGTGCCAGCGCAGGGGGTCTCACACAGATGGACACTGAAGCTTTCTTT.

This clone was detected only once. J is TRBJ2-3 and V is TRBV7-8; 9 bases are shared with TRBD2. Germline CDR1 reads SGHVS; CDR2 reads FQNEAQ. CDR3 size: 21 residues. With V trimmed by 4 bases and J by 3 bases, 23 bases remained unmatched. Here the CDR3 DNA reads TGTGCCAGCAGCTCGCCCCAGGGGCGGGGGGGCCGTCGTCTAGGAACAGATACGCAGTATTTT. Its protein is CASSSPQGRGGRRLGTDTQYF.

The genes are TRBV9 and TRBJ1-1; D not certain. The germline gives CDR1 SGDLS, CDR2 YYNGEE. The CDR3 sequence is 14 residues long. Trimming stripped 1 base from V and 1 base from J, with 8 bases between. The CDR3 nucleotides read TGTGCCAGCAGCGTATCAGTATCGAACACTGAAGCTTTCTTT. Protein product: CASSVSVSNTEAFF.

The CDR3 region is CASSDPQGSALYGYTF. CDR3 sequence (DNA): TGTGCCAGCAGTGACCCACAGGGATCAGCCCTATATGGCTACACCTTC. The chain carries TRBV6-1 and TRBJ1-2; D is possibly TRBD1 (6 bases). Germline V gives CDR1 MNHNS, CDR2 SASEGT. The CDR3 sequence is 16 residues long. Trimming removed 3 bases from V and 5 bases from J, with 19 bases in between.

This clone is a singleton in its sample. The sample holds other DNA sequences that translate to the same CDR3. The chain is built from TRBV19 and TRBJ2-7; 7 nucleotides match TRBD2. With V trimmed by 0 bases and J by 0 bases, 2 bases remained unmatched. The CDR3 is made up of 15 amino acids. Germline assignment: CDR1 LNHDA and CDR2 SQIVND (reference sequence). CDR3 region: CASSIEAGSSYEQYF. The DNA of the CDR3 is TGTGCCAGTAGTATAGAAGCGGGGAGCTCCTACGAGCAGTACTTC. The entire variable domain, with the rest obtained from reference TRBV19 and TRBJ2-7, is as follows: DGGITQSPKYLFRKEGQNVTLSCEQNLNHDAMYWYRQDPGQGLRLIYYSQIVNDFQKGDIAEGYSVSREKKESFPLTVTSAQKNPTAFYLCASSIEAGSSYEQYFGPGTRLTVT.

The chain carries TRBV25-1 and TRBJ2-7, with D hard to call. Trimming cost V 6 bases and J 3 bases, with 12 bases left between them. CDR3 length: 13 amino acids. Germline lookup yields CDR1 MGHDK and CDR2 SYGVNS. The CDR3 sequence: CASRPSGGYEQYF. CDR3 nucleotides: TGTGCCAGCAGGCCTAGTGGCGGCTACGAGCAGTACTTC.

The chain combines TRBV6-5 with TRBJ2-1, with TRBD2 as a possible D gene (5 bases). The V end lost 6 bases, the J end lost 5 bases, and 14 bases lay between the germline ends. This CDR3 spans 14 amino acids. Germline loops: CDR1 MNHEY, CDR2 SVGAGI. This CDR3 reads CASRRPLRDNEQFF. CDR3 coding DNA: TGTGCCAGCAGAAGGCCCTTGCGGGACAATGAGCAGTTCTTC.